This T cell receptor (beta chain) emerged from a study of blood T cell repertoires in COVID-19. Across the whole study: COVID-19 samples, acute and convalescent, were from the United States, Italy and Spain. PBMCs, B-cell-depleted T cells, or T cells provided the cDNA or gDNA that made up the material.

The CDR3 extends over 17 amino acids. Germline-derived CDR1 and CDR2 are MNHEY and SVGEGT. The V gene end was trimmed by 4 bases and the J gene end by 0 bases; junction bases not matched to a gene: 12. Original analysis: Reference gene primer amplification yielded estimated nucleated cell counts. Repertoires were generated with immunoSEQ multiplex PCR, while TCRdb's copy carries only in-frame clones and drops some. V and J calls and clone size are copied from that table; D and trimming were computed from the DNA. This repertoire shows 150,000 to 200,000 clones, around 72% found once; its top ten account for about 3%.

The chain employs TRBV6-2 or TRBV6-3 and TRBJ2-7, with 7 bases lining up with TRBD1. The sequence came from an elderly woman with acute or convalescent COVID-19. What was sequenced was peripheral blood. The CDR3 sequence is CASSSLRQGRSSYEQYF. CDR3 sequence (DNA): TGTGCCAGCAGTTCCCTACGACAGGGACGAAGCTCCTACGAGCAGTACTTC.